This T cell receptor beta chain is from a study of CD8 T cells in Susac syndrome. Random hexamers primed reverse transcription of roughly 0.5 to 1 ug RNA. TCRdb reprocessed the immunoSEQ multiplex PCR reads with MiXCR, giving one entry per CDR3 protein. The sample records around 200,000 distinct CDR3 sequences, approximately 95% being singletons. This clonotype was sampled from a human donor with multiple sclerosis. The sequenced material came from CD4+ T cells from PBMCs.

For the CDR3, the DNA is TGTGCCAGCAGCTCTCGGACAGTGAGGAACTATGGCTACACCTTC. Encoded protein: CASSSRTVRNYGYTF. V usage is TRBV7-2 and J usage is TRBJ1-2; TRBD1 is a possible D gene (6 bases). V was shortened by 4 bases and J by 2 bases, with 14 bases between the two germline ends. In germline, CDR1 is SGHTA, CDR2 FQGNSA. CDR3 length: 15 residues.